The entry that follows covers one T cell receptor beta chain sequence. Its antigen is unknown. No clone much larger than this one lies a single base away; base qualities are absent. Using the deep immunoSEQ assay, multiplex PCR amplified TCR CDR3 regions from genomic DNA. Genomic DNA extracted from each cell subset was distributed evenly over all wells of several immunoSEQ 96-well plates, and each plate served as one replicate. For sorted subsets, roughly 0.2 ug genomic DNA, equal to some 28,000 T cell genomes, was loaded into each replicate PCR. Purified libraries were measured with a Qubit 3.0 fluorometer, size-checked on a Bioanalyzer 2100, and measured again with the KAPA Library Quantification kit. Every immunoSEQ 96-well plate was sequenced on a dedicated single-read 150-cycle Illumina NextSeq 550 flow cell. The study's own analysis went as follows. Because only junctional sequences without quality scores were contained in the immunoSEQ output, filtering matching that applied to full-length reads could not be performed. Sequences were annotated with PyIR, a Python wrapper for IgBLAST v1.9, using IMGT germline references to assign V/J genes and CDR3. Reads were removed for weak V/J assignments (E-value above 1e-6), missing CDR3, stop codons, out-of-frame junctions, or ambiguous translated residues. A V3J clonotype was defined by an identical inferred V gene, J gene, and CDR3 amino acid sequence. To compute the percentage overlap between repertoires, the number of shared unique clonotypes was divided by the size of the smaller repertoire. Three approaches were used to assess repertoire richness: RTK rarefaction, the Chao1 estimator, and Recon v2.1 estimates of unobserved clonotypes. For all TCRbeta clonotypes obtained by the gDNA method from four donors, generation probabilities were computed with OLGA. The table comes from immuneACCESS by way of TCRdb, which keeps in-frame sequences with V and J called. Part of the clones is missing from these tables; in studies checked, under half for an unresolved V gene and the rest for unknown reasons. The V and J calls and clone size were taken over from that table, and D and trimming were inferred from the DNA. Present in this sample are about 960,000 clones, approximately 80% of which were seen just once. The top ten constitute approximately 1.5% of the sample.

The source of the sample is a study of shared clonotypes between healthy human individuals (TCRdb year 2020). In terms of the full investigation: A couple of women and a few men aged 18 to 49 years were included in the cohort. For each donor, CD4 naive and CD4 memory were each given three plates, CD8 naive was given two plates, and CD8 memory was given one plate. Blood TCR repertoires of roughly 5 healthy adults were deeply sequenced to estimate repertoire size and the extent of clonotype sharing between individuals. To increase sequencing depth and limit assay-specific biases, TCR repertoire library preparation and sequencing were carried out by different laboratories using diverse techniques. Leukapheresis yielded between about 0.85 and 9 billion PBMCs per donor.

V has 9 bases trimmed and J has 0 bases trimmed; junction bases matching no gene number 13. The CDR3, from cysteine to phenylalanine, totals 18 residues. Only the CDR3 DNA stays, 54 bases, in frame from base 1. Looking up the germline V gene yields CDR1 ENHRY and CDR2 SYGVKD. Healthy HIV-negative adults with no recently reported acute infections or vaccinations were included as donors. Only Caucasian adults living in Nashville, Tennessee, USA were represented among the donors. CD4+ T cells were enriched through magnetic negative selection, after which naive cells were positively selected on CD45RA and the remaining negative fraction served as the memory subset. After blood collection by leukapheresis, PBMCs were isolated using Ficoll-Histopaque density gradient centrifugation and then cryopreserved in the vapor phase of liquid nitrogen. Purity and quantity of every magnetically sorted T cell population were checked by analytical flow cytometry. From each sorted fraction, genomic DNA was isolated and quantified by UV absorbance on a Nanodrop 2000c.

What the study reported, not specific to this receptor: Rarefaction of sorted-subset datasets indicated incomplete sequencing despite the large sequencing depth. Because the study included a small number of donors, the genetic and exposure-history diversity represented was limited. Compared with non-shared clonotypes, clonotypes shared by all four sorted-subset donors had higher generation probabilities. When four donors were compared, the shared fraction of clonotypes was roughly 4.8% for naive CD4, approximately 3.5% for naive CD8, 2% to 2.5% for memory CD4, and about 0.36% for memory CD8. Based on pairwise subsampling, the degree of clonotype sharing among donors was expected to be affected by sequencing depth. Larger estimated clonotype richness was generally found for naive subsets than for memory subsets. Sampling was restricted to blood, and TCR repertoires in tissue are likely to differ from TCR repertoires in blood.

Material for sequencing was memory CD4+ T cells sorted from blood. Explained via the paper, the cell subset or site label denotes: CD45RA-negative fraction. The sequence was collected from a man between 18 and 35 years old in good health. This sequence uses TRBV10-3 and TRBJ2-1, with 11 bases in between that match TRBD2. At the DNA level, the sequence is TGTGCCATATCTCACGGGACTAGCGGAGGAAGCTCCTACAATGAGCAGTTCTTC. Translation gives CAISHGTSGGSSYNEQFF.